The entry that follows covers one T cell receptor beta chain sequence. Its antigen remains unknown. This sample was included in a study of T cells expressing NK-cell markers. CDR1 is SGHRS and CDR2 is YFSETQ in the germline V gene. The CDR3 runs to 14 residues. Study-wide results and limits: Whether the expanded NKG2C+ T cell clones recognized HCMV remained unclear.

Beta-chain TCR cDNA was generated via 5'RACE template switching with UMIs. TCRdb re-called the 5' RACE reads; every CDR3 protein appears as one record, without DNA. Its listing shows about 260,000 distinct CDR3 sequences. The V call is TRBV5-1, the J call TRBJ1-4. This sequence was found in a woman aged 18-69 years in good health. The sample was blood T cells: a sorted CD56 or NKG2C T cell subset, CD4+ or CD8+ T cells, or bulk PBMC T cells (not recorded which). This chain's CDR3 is CASRSVATNEKLFF.